This T cell receptor beta chain was sequenced for a study of CD8+ T cells in alopecia areata. Study details: Severity scoring for treated patients was based on the percentage of affected scalp area.

The study, taken as a whole, reports: Just one nonresponder means the tie between baseline CD8+ expansion and response stays uncertain. The study also sequences resident alphabeta T cells of normal skin in scalp samples. Especially in alopecia totalis/universalis, lesional scalp showed greater clonality than normal scalp did.

Treatment defined: oral pan-JAK inhibitor, 5-10 mg twice daily. In regard to this clone: Its antigen is unknown.

V gave up 4 bases and J gave up 4 bases; unmatched junction bases: 8. The germline V gene has CDR1 SGDLS and CDR2 YYNGEE. This CDR3 has 15 amino acids. Reverse transcribed after extraction, RNA yielded cDNA as the sequencing template. Sequencing used immunoSEQ multiplex PCR; TCRdb keeps in-frame clones, though not all of them. This table holds more than 95,000 clones, approximately 90% found once. The sequencing used CD8+ T cells sorted from blood, collected at approximately week 31, from a patient treated with tofacitinib. The sequence came from a human donor with alopecia areata. The J gene is TRBJ2-1, the V gene TRBV9, with 7 positions matching TRBD2. The CDR3: CASSHAGLEYNEQFF. The CDR3 DNA sequence: TGTGCCAGCAGCCACGCCGGACTAGAGTACAATGAGCAGTTCTTC.